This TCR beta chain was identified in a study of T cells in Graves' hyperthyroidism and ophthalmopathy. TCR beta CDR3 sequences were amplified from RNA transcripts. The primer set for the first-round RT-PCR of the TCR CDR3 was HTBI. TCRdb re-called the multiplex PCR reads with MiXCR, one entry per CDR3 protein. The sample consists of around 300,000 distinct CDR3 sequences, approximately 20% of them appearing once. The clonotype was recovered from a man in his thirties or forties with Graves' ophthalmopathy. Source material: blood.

CDR3 residues: CASSVESGRRDEQFF. CDR3 DNA: TGTGCCAGCAGCGTAGAAAGCGGGAGAAGGGATGAGCAGTTCTTC. This chain connects TRBV9 to TRBJ2-1, with TRBD2 matching over 8 bases. CDR3 length: 15 residues. Germline V lookup: CDR1 SGDLS, CDR2 YYNGEE. V lost 0 bases, J lost 8 bases, and 7 bases stayed unmatched.